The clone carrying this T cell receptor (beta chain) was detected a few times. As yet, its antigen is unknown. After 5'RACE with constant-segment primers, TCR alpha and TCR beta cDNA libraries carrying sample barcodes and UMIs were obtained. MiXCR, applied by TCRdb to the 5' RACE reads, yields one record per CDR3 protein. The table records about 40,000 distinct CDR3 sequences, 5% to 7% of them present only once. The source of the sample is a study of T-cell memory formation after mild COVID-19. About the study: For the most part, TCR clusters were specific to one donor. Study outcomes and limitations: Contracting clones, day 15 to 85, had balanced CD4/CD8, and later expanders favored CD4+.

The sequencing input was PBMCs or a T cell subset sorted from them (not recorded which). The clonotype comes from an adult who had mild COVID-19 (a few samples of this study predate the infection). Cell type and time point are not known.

The CDR3 reads CASSLGWTGSLSGANVLTF. For the CDR3, the DNA is TGTGCCAGCAGCTTAGGGTGGACAGGGTCTCTCTCTGGGGCCAACGTCCTGACTTTC. The V call is TRBV7-6, the J call TRBJ2-6, with TRBD1 matching over 8 bases. The germline CDR1 and CDR2 sequences are SGHVS and FNYEAQ. CDR3 length equals 19 residues. After removal of 1 base from V and 0 bases from J, the junction contained 8 bases not matched to a gene.